This T cell receptor beta chain was identified in a study of patients and donors after allogeneic stem cell transplantation. This clonotype was picked up a small number of times. The CDR3 covers 10 residues. Germline loops: CDR1 MNHEY, CDR2 SVGAGI. V lost 7 bases, J lost 4 bases, and 2 bases lay in between. TCRdb processed the RT-PCR reads anew with MiXCR; each CDR3 protein has one entry. This sample has about a million distinct CDR3 sequences; 15% to 20% occur once, and the top ten carry 5.5% to 6.5%. The sample was blood, either unsorted or a sorted T cell fraction (not recorded which). V is TRBV6-5 and J is TRBJ1-3; no definite D call. This clonotype originated in a human donor who was either an allogeneic HSCT recipient or a stem cell or donor lymphocyte infusion donor (not recorded which). It is not recorded whose cells these are; they may come from a transplant donor. DNA of the CDR3: TGTGCCAGCATCGGAAACACCATATATTTT. Its translation is CASIGNTIYF.